This is a list of T cell receptor beta chains from one sample in a study of control samples from healthy donors and cancer patients. Profiled with immunoSEQ multiplex PCR; TCRdb holds only in-frame clones, not every one. This table lists about 210,000 clones. Sequenced sample: blood. These receptors were collected from a woman aged 25-40 years in good health. Each CDR3 is given with its conserved first and last residue. Each record gives: J gene, V gene, D gene, CDR3 DNA, CDR3 protein. A D gene is named only where the DNA matches it firmly.

TRBJ1-1 | TRBV6-1 | - | TGTGCCAGCAGTGATAACTGGACAACTGAAGCTTTCTTT | CASSDNWTTEAFF
TRBJ1-5 | TRBV7-2 | - | TGTGCCAGCAGCATCGGGACGGCCAATCAGCCCCAGCATTTT | CASSIGTANQPQHF
TRBJ1-2 | TRBV27 | - | TGTGCCAGCAGTTTATACGACGGGGTTGGGTGGGAGTACACCTTC | CASSLYDGVGWEYTF
TRBJ1-1 | TRBV4-1 | TRBD1 | TGCGCCAGCAGCGAATCAACCGGGACAGTGAACACTGAAGCTTTCTTT | CASSESTGTVNTEAFF
TRBJ1-6 | TRBV6-2/TRBV6-3 | TRBD1 | TGTGCCAGCAGTATCGACAGGGGGAACCCGTATAATTCACCCCTCCACTTT | CASSIDRGNPYNSPLHF
TRBJ2-7 | TRBV7-9 | - | TGTGCCAGCAGCCCGGGTCCAGGGCTTACCTACGAGCAGTACTTC | CASSPGPGLTYEQYF
TRBJ1-1 | TRBV29-1 | TRBD1 | TGCAGCGTTCACAGGACAGGGGACACTGAAGCTTTCTTT | CSVHRTGDTEAFF
TRBJ2-4 | TRBV28 | TRBD2 | TGTGCCAGCAGTTTGCGGGGGGGCGCCAAAAACATTCAGTACTTC | CASSLRGGAKNIQYF
TRBJ1-1 | TRBV24-1 | - | TGTGCCACCAGTCGAGGGTTGAACACTGAAGCTTTCTTT | CATSRGLNTEAFF
TRBJ2-5 | TRBV11-3 | - | TGTGCCAGCAGCTTAGGCGGCAGTCAAGAGACCCAGTACTTC | CASSLGGSQETQYF
TRBJ1-1 | TRBV12-5 | - | TGTGCTAGTGGTTTAGGGGGGCGCAACACTGAAGCTTTCTTT | CASGLGGRNTEAFF